Described below is a single T cell receptor (beta chain) sequence and its context. Looked up from germline, CDR1 is ENHRY and CDR2 is SYGVKD. This CDR3 has 14 residues. Losses at the gene ends were 11 bases for V and 1 base for J; bases not matched to a gene: 8. Produced via immunoSEQ multiplex PCR; TCRdb's table is partial and in-frame only. The table has roughly 15,000 clones, around 83% seen once. The record originates from a study of technical replicates of blood from several donors. Sequencing was performed on PBMCs. The genes are TRBV10-3 and TRBJ2-1; 7 nucleotides line up with TRBD2. The clonotype comes from a human donor in good health. CDR3 sequence: CALARGLSYNEQFF. In DNA, the CDR3 is TGTGCCCTCGCTCGGGGACTATCCTACAATGAGCAGTTCTTC.